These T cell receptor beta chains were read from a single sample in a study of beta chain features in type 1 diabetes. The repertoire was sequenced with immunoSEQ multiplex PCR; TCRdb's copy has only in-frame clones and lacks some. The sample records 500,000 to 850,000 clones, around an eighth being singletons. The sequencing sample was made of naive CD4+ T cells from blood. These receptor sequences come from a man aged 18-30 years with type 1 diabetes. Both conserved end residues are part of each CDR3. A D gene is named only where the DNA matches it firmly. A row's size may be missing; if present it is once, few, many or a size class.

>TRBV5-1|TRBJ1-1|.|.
TGCGCCAGCAGCATCCCAGCGAACACTGAAGCTTTCTTT
CASSIPANTEAFF
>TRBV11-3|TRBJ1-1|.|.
TGTGCCAGCAGCCAAACAGGAGGCACTGAAGCTTTCTTT
CASSQTGGTEAFF
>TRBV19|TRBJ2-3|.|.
TGTGCCAGTAGTTTTTCCGGCACAGATACGCAGTATTTT
CASSFSGTDTQYF
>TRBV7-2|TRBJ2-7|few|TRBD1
TGTGCCAGCAGCCGCGAGGGGGCCCTGGGGCAGTACTTC
CASSREGALGQYF
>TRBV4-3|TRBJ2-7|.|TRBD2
TGCGCCAGCAGCCGCGAGCGGGGGCGGGTCTCCTACGAGCAGTACTTC
CASSRERGRVSYEQYF
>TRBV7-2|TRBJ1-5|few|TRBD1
TGTGCCAGCAGCGCCCAGACAGGGGGCAATCAGCCCCAGCATTTT
CASSAQTGGNQPQHF
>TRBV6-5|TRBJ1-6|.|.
TGTGCCAGCAGCCCTAGTACCCCTAGGCCTCTCCACTTT
CASSPSTPRPLHF
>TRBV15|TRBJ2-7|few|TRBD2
TGTGCCACCAGCACCGGACTAGCGGGACGCTACGAGCAGTACTTC
CATSTGLAGRYEQYF
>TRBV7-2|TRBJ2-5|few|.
TGTGCCAGCACAGGACAAGAGACCCAGTACTTC
CASTGQETQYF
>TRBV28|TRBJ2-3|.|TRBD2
TGTGCCAGCAGTTTTGCGGGGGGAACAGATACGCAGTATTTT
CASSFAGGTDTQYF
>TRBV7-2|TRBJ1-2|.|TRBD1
TGTGCCAGCGGACAGGGGCAAACCTATGGCTACACCTTC
CASGQGQTYGYTF
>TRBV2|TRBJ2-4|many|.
TGTGCCAGCAGTGAGCGGCTAGACGTAAACATTCAGTACTTC
CASSERLDVNIQYF
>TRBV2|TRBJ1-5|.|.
TGTGCCAGCAGTTATAGCAATCAGCCCCAGCATTTT
CASSYSNQPQHF
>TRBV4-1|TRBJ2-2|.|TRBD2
TGCGCCAGCAGCCAGCCACTAGCGGGAGCCCGGGAGCTGTTTTTT
CASSQPLAGARELFF
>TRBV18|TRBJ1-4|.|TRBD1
TGTGCCAGCTCACCACAACAGGGGGATGAAAAACTGTTTTTT
CASSPQQGDEKLFF
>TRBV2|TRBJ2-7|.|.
TGTGCCAGCCAAGTAGGGGATTCGGGCCTTCTAGGGGAGCAGTACTTC
CASQVGDSGLLGEQYF
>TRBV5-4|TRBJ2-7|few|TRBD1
TGTGCCAGCAGCTTGGATGGACAGGGAGGTAGGGAGCAGTACTTC
CASSLDGQGGREQYF
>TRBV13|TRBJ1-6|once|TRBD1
TGTGCCAGCAGGAGGGGACAGGTTAATTCACCCCTCCACTTT
CASRRGQVNSPLHF
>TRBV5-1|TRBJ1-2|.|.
TGCGCCAGCAGCCCGGAGGCATCTAGATATGGCTACACCTTC
CASSPEASRYGYTF
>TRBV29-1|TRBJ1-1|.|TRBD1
TGCAGCGTTGTTCCCGACAGGGGCACTGAAGCTTTCTTT
CSVVPDRGTEAFF
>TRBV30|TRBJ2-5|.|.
TGTGCCTGGAGCTGGCCGGAGACCCAGTACTTC
CAWSWPETQYF
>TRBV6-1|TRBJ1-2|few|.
TGTGCCAGCAGTGGAGCCGGGACACTCCGAGGGGCTGATGGCTACACCTTC
CASSGAGTLRGADGYTF
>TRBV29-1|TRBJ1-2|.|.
TGCAGCGTTGTGGTGACGGCCTATGGCTACACCTTC
CSVVVTAYGYTF